These T cell receptor beta chains were read from a single sample in a study of Ad26.COV2.S vaccination and SARS-CoV-2 variants. Clones were sequenced by immunoSEQ multiplex PCR, and TCRdb holds only the in-frame ones, with some missing. The sample holds roughly 700,000 clones; 80% to 90% are singletons and the top ten take around 1.5%. The sample in question was peripheral blood, obtained in a trial of Ad26.COV2.S vaccine versus placebo. The receptors originated from a person aged 18 to 65 who received the Ad26.COV2.S COVID-19 vaccine or a placebo. The CDR3 runs from the conserved cysteine through the conserved F or W. D genes are given only for firm matches. Clone sizes are given selectively: once, few, many, or a class where the clone is expanded.

clone_size	d_call	v_call	j_call	cdr3_aa	cdr3_nt
-	-	TRBV7-9	TRBJ2-7	CASSLMLGGSFYEQYF	TGTGCCAGCAGCTTAATGCTAGGGGGGTCTTTCTACGAGCAGTACTTC
-	-	TRBV9	TRBJ2-1	CASSVDLGGNEQFF	TGTGCCAGCAGCGTAGATTTAGGGGGCAATGAGCAGTTCTTC
-	-	TRBV5-1	TRBJ2-7	CASSLIGGSSYEQYF	TGCGCCAGCAGCTTGATCGGCGGCAGCTCCTACGAGCAGTACTTC
-	TRBD2	TRBV29-1	TRBJ2-3	CSVRAGGAGDTQYF	TGCAGCGTTCGTGCGGGAGGGGCAGGGGATACGCAGTATTTT
-	-	TRBV7-9	TRBJ2-7	CASSLQGFWEYF	TGTGCCAGCAGCTTACAGGGGTTTTGGGAGTACTTC
-	-	TRBV10-3	TRBJ1-2	CAIPTEANYGYTF	TGTGCCATCCCAACAGAAGCTAACTATGGCTACACCTTC
once	-	TRBV7-2	TRBJ1-6	CASSLGTGSVGSPLHF	TGTGCCAGCAGCTTAGGAACTGGAAGTGTTGGTTCACCCCTCCACTTT
once	-	TRBV30	TRBJ2-5	CAWIRGVGGETQYF	TGTGCCTGGATCAGGGGAGTTGGGGGAGAGACCCAGTACTTC
-	-	TRBV6-6	TRBJ1-2	CASRAWGDSGYTF	TGTGCCAGCAGAGCCTGGGGGGATTCTGGCTACACCTTC
-	-	TRBV5-1	TRBJ2-7	CASSFIEYGEQYF	TGCGCCAGCAGCTTCATTGAGTACGGGGAGCAGTACTTC
-	TRBD2	TRBV2	TRBJ2-7	CASKGTSGRASGPYEQYF	TGTGCCAGCAAAGGGACTAGCGGGAGGGCCTCGGGGCCCTACGAGCAGTACTTC
-	TRBD1	TRBV24-1	TRBJ1-2	CATSDLNRGGGYTF	TGTGCCACCAGTGATCTGAACAGGGGTGGGGGCTACACCTTC
once	TRBD2	TRBV7-9	TRBJ2-2	CASSLGTSGNTGELFF	TGTGCCAGCAGCTTAGGGACTAGCGGGAACACCGGGGAGCTGTTTTTT
-	TRBD2	TRBV18	TRBJ2-1	CASSPPGTSGSNEQFF	TGTGCCAGCTCGCCGCCCGGGACTAGCGGGTCCAATGAGCAGTTCTTC
-	TRBD1	TRBV23-1	TRBJ1-2	CASSQDPCKGARGYTF	TGCGCCAGCAGTCAAGATCCATGTAAGGGGGCGCGAGGCTACACCTTC
-	-	TRBV5-4	TRBJ2-1	CASSRSGGPNNEQFF	TGTGCCAGCAGCCGAAGTGGGGGACCAAACAATGAGCAGTTCTTC
-	TRBD1	TRBV30	TRBJ1-5	CAWEPGQGKVIGNQPQHF	TGTGCCTGGGAACCGGGACAGGGGAAGGTCATAGGCAATCAGCCCCAGCATTTT
-	TRBD1	TRBV29-1	TRBJ1-6	CSVVTPGTGSSYNSPLHF	TGCAGCGTTGTGACCCCCGGGACAGGCAGCTCCTATAATTCACCCCTCCACTTT
-	TRBD1	TRBV7-2	TRBJ2-3	CASSLIDRVTDTQYF	TGTGCCAGCAGCTTAATTGACAGGGTCACAGATACGCAGTATTTT
-	-	TRBV28	TRBJ2-2	CASSKLGAGGELFF	TGTGCCAGCAGTAAACTGGGGGCGGGCGGGGAGCTGTTTTTT
-	-	TRBV6-5	TRBJ1-2	CASSYSDGGYTF	TGTGCCAGCAGTTACTCTGACGGTGGCTACACCTTC
-	-	TRBV5-6	TRBJ1-6	CASSFPNSPLHF	TGTGCCAGCAGCTTTCCGAATTCACCCCTCCACTTT
-	TRBD2	TRBV6-2/TRBV6-3	TRBJ2-1	CASSYGLAGDNEQFF	TGTGCCAGCAGTTACGGACTAGCGGGGGACAATGAGCAGTTCTTC
-	-	TRBV18	TRBJ2-5	CASSPLTDEETQYF	TGTGCCAGCTCACCATTAACAGACGAAGAGACCCAGTACTTC
once	TRBD2	TRBV3-1/TRBV3-2	TRBJ2-1	CASSQARLAGYNEQFF	TGTGCCAGCAGCCAAGCCCGTTTAGCGGGATACAATGAGCAGTTCTTC
-	TRBD1	TRBV2	TRBJ2-2	CASSVRTGSNTGELFF	TGTGCCAGCAGTGTTCGGACAGGTTCGAACACCGGGGAGCTGTTTTTT
once	TRBD2	TRBV27	TRBJ2-1	CASSFSGLGYNEQFF	TGTGCCAGCAGCTTTAGCGGACTAGGCTACAATGAGCAGTTCTTC
-	TRBD2	TRBV19	TRBJ2-1	CASSYGASGYNEQFF	TGTGCCAGTAGTTATGGGGCTAGCGGTTACAATGAGCAGTTCTTC
-	-	TRBV6-5	TRBJ2-7	CASSPTPYEQYF	TGTGCCAGCAGTCCCACTCCCTACGAGCAGTACTTC
-	-	TRBV15	TRBJ2-2	CATSRKVWDTGELFF	TGTGCCACCAGCAGGAAGGTTTGGGACACCGGGGAGCTGTTTTTT
-	TRBD2	TRBV6-5	TRBJ2-5	CASRLAGGPGETQYF	TGTGCCAGCAGGCTAGCGGGAGGGCCAGGGGAGACCCAGTACTTC
-	TRBD1	TRBV30	TRBJ2-1	CAWSGGASSYNEQFF	TGTGCCTGGTCAGGGGGCGCCTCCTCCTACAATGAGCAGTTCTTC
once	TRBD1	TRBV24-1	TRBJ2-1	CATSGSGGFTRNEQFF	TGTGCCACCAGTGGTTCAGGGGGCTTTACACGGAATGAGCAGTTCTTC
-	TRBD1	TRBV24-1	TRBJ1-5	CATGQVSYQPQHF	TGTGCCACGGGACAGGTATCTTATCAGCCCCAGCATTTT
once	TRBD1	TRBV19	TRBJ1-5	CASSLDRGQFGQPQHF	TGTGCCAGTAGTCTGGACAGGGGCCAGTTTGGTCAGCCCCAGCATTTT
-	-	TRBV7-2	TRBJ1-6	CASISLPGAHNSPLHF	TGTGCCAGCATCAGCCTCCCCGGGGCGCATAATTCACCCCTCCACTTT
-	-	TRBV30	TRBJ1-2	CAWRDSRGPYGYTF	TGTGCCTGGAGGGACTCTCGGGGGCCGTATGGCTACACCTTC
-	-	TRBV27	TRBJ1-1	CASSLKGARGTIVTEAFF	TGTGCCAGCAGTTTAAAAGGGGCCCGTGGGACTATCGTCACTGAAGCTTTCTTT
-	-	TRBV19	TRBJ2-1	CASSIEAVGSSYNEQFF	TGTGCCAGTAGTATAGAGGCTGTCGGGAGCTCCTACAATGAGCAGTTCTTC
-	TRBD2	TRBV13	TRBJ2-1	CASSSLGLAGGSYNEQFF	TGTGCCAGCAGCTCCCTTGGACTAGCGGGGGGCTCCTACAATGAGCAGTTCTTC
-	TRBD1	TRBV5-1	TRBJ2-5	CASSLQPLDREETQYF	TGCGCCAGCAGCTTGCAACCCTTGGACAGGGAAGAGACCCAGTACTTC
-	-	TRBV21-1	TRBJ2-7	CARSSYEQYF	TGTGCCAGGAGCTCCTACGAGCAGTACTTC